A selection of T cell receptor beta chains follows, all from one sample in a study of graft-versus-host responses after intestinal transplantation. Some clones are missing from TCRdb's copy, which holds only in-frame ones; the method was immunoSEQ multiplex PCR. The sample consists of tens of thousands of clones, roughly 90% of them appearing once. This specimen consisted of PBMCs, obtained 26 days after transplant. These TCRs come from a human patient who received an intestinal transplant, so some T cells may come from the graft donor. The CDR3 runs from the conserved cysteine through the conserved F or W. D genes are given only for firm matches. Some rows have no size entry. The others give once, few or many, or a class for an expanded clone.

V gene	D gene	clone size	J gene	CDR3 protein	CDR3 DNA
TRBV7-3	-	-	TRBJ2-3	CASSLYRGDTDTQYF	TGTGCCAGCAGCTTATATCGCGGGGACACAGATACGCAGTATTTT
TRBV28	-	-	TRBJ1-2	CASSPPRQGGGYTF	TGTGCCAGCAGCCCTCCCCGGCAGGGTGGTGGCTACACCTTC
TRBV28	-	-	TRBJ1-1	CASSLGAEAFF	TGTGCCAGCAGCCTGGGAGCTGAAGCTTTCTTT
TRBV13	-	-	TRBJ2-2	CASSLEDSLGELFF	TGTGCCAGCAGCTTAGAGGACAGCCTCGGGGAGCTGTTTTTT
TRBV28	TRBD1	-	TRBJ2-6	CASSFLWDRVSGANVLTF	TGTGCCAGCAGTTTCCTTTGGGACAGAGTCTCTGGGGCCAACGTCCTGACTTTC
TRBV15	-	-	TRBJ1-1	CATSRHIGSGNTEAFF	TGTGCCACCAGCAGACACATAGGGAGCGGGAACACTGAAGCTTTCTTT
TRBV2	-	-	TRBJ2-1	CASSEALRLYNEQFF	TGTGCCAGCAGTGAAGCGCTTCGACTGTACAATGAGCAGTTCTTC
TRBV20-1	-	-	TRBJ1-2	CSPPGGYTF	TGCAGTCCCCCGGGTGGCTACACCTTC
TRBV15	-	-	TRBJ1-3	CATSRLPREHADGNTIYF	TGTGCCACCAGCAGACTCCCCCGGGAACATGCAGACGGAAACACCATATATTTT
TRBV5-4	TRBD1	-	TRBJ1-2	CASSLPPGGNYGYTF	TGTGCCAGCAGCTTGCCGCCAGGGGGCAACTATGGCTACACCTTC
TRBV4-2	-	-	TRBJ2-3	CASSQELSQGADTQYF	TGTGCCAGCAGCCAAGAATTGTCTCAAGGGGCAGATACGCAGTATTTT
TRBV6-5	-	once	TRBJ1-1	CASSSPGVGTEAFF	TGTGCCAGCAGTTCCCCAGGGGTGGGCACTGAAGCTTTCTTT
TRBV5-1	TRBD2	-	TRBJ2-1	CASSFSGLAGYNEQFF	TGCGCCAGCAGCTTTTCGGGACTAGCGGGCTACAATGAGCAGTTCTTC
TRBV6-6	-	-	TRBJ1-2	CASSYGPGGGYTF	TGTGCCAGCAGTTACGGCCCGGGTGGAGGCTACACCTTC
TRBV11-2	-	once	TRBJ1-2	CASSLVGELGYTF	TGTGCCAGCAGCTTAGTGGGCGAGCTTGGCTACACCTTC
TRBV30	-	-	TRBJ1-1	CAWRGGTEAFF	TGTGCCTGGAGAGGGGGCACTGAAGCTTTCTTT
TRBV29-1	TRBD2	-	TRBJ2-1	CSAVLAGVSYNEQFF	TGCAGCGCCGTACTAGCGGGAGTATCCTACAATGAGCAGTTCTTC
TRBV9	TRBD1	-	TRBJ2-3	CASSVSGQGSDTQYF	TGTGCCAGCAGCGTTTCCGGACAGGGATCTGATACGCAGTATTTT
TRBV12-5	TRBD2	-	TRBJ2-2	CASAQINTRLAGDAGELFF	TGTGCTAGTGCCCAAATCAATACGAGACTAGCGGGAGATGCCGGGGAGCTGTTTTTT
TRBV9	TRBD2	-	TRBJ2-2	CASSVVLAGTGELFF	TGTGCCAGCAGCGTAGTCCTAGCGGGGACCGGGGAGCTGTTTTTT
TRBV5-4	TRBD2	-	TRBJ2-3	CASSIRLAGGTDTQYF	TGTGCCAGCAGCATTAGACTAGCGGGAGGGACAGATACGCAGTATTTT
TRBV9	TRBD2	-	TRBJ2-7	CASSGGGGAGDYEQYF	TGTGCCAGCAGCGGGGGCGGGGGAGCGGGGGACTACGAGCAGTACTTC
TRBV6-1	TRBD1	-	TRBJ1-3	CASWDRRYPGNTIYF	TGTGCCAGCTGGGACAGGAGGTATCCCGGAAACACCATATATTTT
TRBV19	-	-	TRBJ2-1	CASSGERGGGNNEQFF	TGTGCCAGTAGTGGGGAACGAGGGGGTGGCAACAATGAGCAGTTCTTC
TRBV13	TRBD1	once	TRBJ2-7	CASSSQGGISYEQYF	TGTGCCAGCAGCTCACAGGGGGGAATATCCTACGAGCAGTACTTC
TRBV27	-	-	TRBJ2-3	CASSTLLRDSDTQYF	TGTGCCAGCAGTACACTCCTCCGGGACTCAGATACGCAGTATTTT
TRBV11-3	-	once	TRBJ2-5	CASSFPGQRKTQYF	TGTGCCAGCAGCTTCCCGGGACAACGCAAGACCCAGTACTTC
TRBV19	TRBD1	-	TRBJ2-1	CASRGTGNYNEQFF	TGTGCCAGTCGAGGGACAGGGAACTACAATGAGCAGTTCTTC
TRBV2	TRBD2	-	TRBJ2-6	CASSETGTSSGANVLTF	TGTGCCAGCAGTGAAACAGGGACTAGCTCTGGGGCCAACGTCCTGACTTTC
TRBV4-3	-	-	TRBJ2-3	CASSQGEGGSTDTQYF	TGCGCCAGCAGCCAGGGAGAAGGAGGGAGCACAGATACGCAGTATTTT
TRBV28	TRBD1	few	TRBJ1-5	CASTSTGWGWGNQPQHF	TGTGCCAGCACCTCGACAGGGTGGGGTTGGGGCAATCAGCCCCAGCATTTT
TRBV7-8	-	few	TRBJ1-6	CASSLAPDWTPLHF	TGTGCCAGCAGCTTAGCCCCGGACTGGACACCCCTCCACTTT
TRBV4-1	-	-	TRBJ2-7	CASSQETASEGEQYF	TGCGCCAGCAGCCAAGAGACAGCCTCGGAGGGCGAGCAGTACTTC
TRBV4-3	-	-	TRBJ2-7	CASSGEVKDEQYF	TGCGCCAGCAGCGGGGAGGTAAAGGACGAGCAGTACTTC
TRBV7-9	-	-	TRBJ1-1	CASSLTGNTEAFF	TGTGCCAGCAGCCTCACGGGGAACACTGAAGCTTTCTTT
TRBV28	TRBD1	-	TRBJ2-2	CASSPRGTGVLRGELFF	TGTGCCAGCAGTCCGCGAGGGACAGGGGTATTGCGCGGGGAGCTGTTTTTT
TRBV2	-	-	TRBJ1-5	CASNGGARQPQHF	TGTGCCAGCAACGGGGGGGCTCGTCAGCCCCAGCATTTT
TRBV4-2	-	-	TRBJ2-7	CASSQEGGVNYEQYF	TGTGCCAGCAGCCAAGAAGGGGGGGTTAACTACGAGCAGTACTTC
TRBV4-3	-	-	TRBJ1-1	CASSQVEDTEAFF	TGCGCCAGCAGCCAAGTCGAGGACACTGAAGCTTTCTTT
TRBV5-1	TRBD1	-	TRBJ2-2	CASGWTGPNTGELFF	TGCGCCAGCGGCTGGACAGGCCCGAACACCGGGGAGCTGTTTTTT
TRBV2	-	-	TRBJ2-3	CASSPMDLTSTDTQYF	TGTGCCAGCAGTCCCATGGACTTAACTAGCACAGATACGCAGTATTTT
TRBV5-4	TRBD2	-	TRBJ2-7	CASSRTSGGTYEQYF	TGTGCCAGCAGCCGGACTAGCGGAGGAACCTACGAGCAGTACTTC
TRBV6-5	TRBD1	-	TRBJ1-2	CASSRRGQGSYTF	TGTGCCAGCAGTCGCCGGGGACAGGGAAGCTACACCTTC
TRBV27	TRBD2	-	TRBJ2-7	CASSFGGGRTLYEQYF	TGTGCCAGCAGTTTCGGGGGGGGAAGGACCCTATACGAGCAGTACTTC
TRBV21-1	-	-	TRBJ2-1	CASSNLAGTSGRVGNEQFF	TGTGCCAGCAGCAACCTCGCCGGGACTAGCGGGAGAGTAGGCAATGAGCAGTTCTTC
TRBV5-6	-	once	TRBJ1-6	CASSEYTRGNSPLHF	TGTGCCAGCAGCGAATACACCCGGGGTAATTCACCCCTCCACTTT
TRBV11-2	TRBD1	-	TRBJ2-2	CASSRRQGTNTGELFF	TGTGCCAGCAGCCGCAGACAGGGGACGAACACCGGGGAGCTGTTTTTT
TRBV27	TRBD2	-	TRBJ2-2	CASSQTKRGKVLSTGELFF	TGTGCCAGCAGTCAAACAAAGCGGGGAAAGGTTTTAAGCACCGGGGAGCTGTTTTTT